The TCR beta chain described here comes from a study of blood T cell repertoires in COVID-19. Across the study: Samples of COVID-19 (acute and convalescent) were obtained from the United States, Italy and Spain. PBMCs, B-cell-depleted T cells, or T cells provided the cDNA or gDNA that made up the material.

This CDR3 is 13 amino acids long. CDR1 SGHTA and CDR2 FQGNSA come from the germline V gene. With V trimmed by 5 bases and J by 10 bases, 5 bases remained unmatched. Original methodology: Estimated nucleated cell counts came from reference gene primer amplification. Profiled with immunoSEQ multiplex PCR; TCRdb holds only in-frame clones, not every one. V and J calls and clone size come straight from that table; D and trimming were deduced from the DNA. The sample lists some 95,000 clones, around 75% occurring once. The V gene is TRBV7-2, the J gene TRBJ1-6, with 7 bases aligning to TRBD1. The sequencing sample was made of peripheral blood. This clonotype originated in a man between 65 and 80 years old with acute or convalescent COVID-19. This CDR3 reads CASSTGVGSPLHF. CDR3 coding DNA: TGTGCCAGCAGCACAGGGGTAGGGTCACCCCTCCACTTT.